The rows below give T cell receptor beta chains drawn from one sample of a study of OX40 agonist ivuxolimab in advanced cancers. Clones were sequenced by immunoSEQ multiplex PCR, and TCRdb holds only the in-frame ones, with some missing. This sample carries 50,000 or so clones, roughly nine tenths of them seen once, and the ten largest clones take roughly 6.7%. The sequences come from CD4+ or CD8+ T cells sorted from blood, collected in a trial of the OX40 agonist ivuxolimab. All receptors come from an adult with an advanced solid tumor such as melanoma, head and neck, liver or kidney cancer. Each CDR3 is given with its conserved first and last residue. A D gene is named only where the DNA matches it firmly. Part of the rows lack a size; the others show once, few, many or a class for expanded clones.

v_gene,j_gene,d_gene,abundance,CDR3nt,CDR3aa
TRBV5-1,TRBJ2-5,TRBD1,-,TGCGCCAGCAGCTTTCGAGGGACAGGGGGCGGGAAGACCCAGTACTTC,CASSFRGTGGGKTQYF
TRBV5-6,TRBJ1-3,-,-,TGTGCCAGCAGCTTGGCCGGTGGGCAGGGGACCTCTGGAAACACCATATATTTT,CASSLAGGQGTSGNTIYF
TRBV19,TRBJ2-1,TRBD2,-,TGTGCCAGTAGTATTTTAGCGGGACTTAACAATGAGCAGTTCTTC,CASSILAGLNNEQFF
TRBV5-4,TRBJ2-1,TRBD1,-,TGTGCCAGCAGCTCCCGGGACAGGGTATTGAATGAGCAGTTCTTC,CASSSRDRVLNEQFF
TRBV27,TRBJ2-7,-,-,TGTGCCAGCAGTTCCATCTCGGAGGGGTACTACGAGCAGTACTTC,CASSSISEGYYEQYF
TRBV5-1,TRBJ2-3,TRBD2,-,TGCGCCAGCAGCTTGGGGGGCGGGGGGGCTTCAGATACGCAGTATTTT,CASSLGGGGASDTQYF
TRBV5-4,TRBJ1-1,-,-,TGTGCCAGCAGCTTGGGAGGGGCCGGGAACACTGAAGCTTTCTTT,CASSLGGAGNTEAFF
TRBV5-4,TRBJ2-5,-,-,TGTGCCAGCAGCTTGCCGGGGGCAGAGACCCAGTACTTC,CASSLPGAETQYF
TRBV5-1,TRBJ2-1,TRBD2,few,TGCGCCAGCAGCTTTGGACTAGCCGTTTTAAATGAGCAGTTCTTC,CASSFGLAVLNEQFF
TRBV5-1,TRBJ1-2,-,-,TGCGCCAGCAGCTTAACGGGGGCCGGGGGCAGCTATGGCTACACCTTC,CASSLTGAGGSYGYTF
TRBV29-1,TRBJ2-5,-,once,TGCAGCGTTGATGTTACAGGGCAAGAGACCCAGTACTTC,CSVDVTGQETQYF